The 28 T cell receptor beta chains below all came from one sample that was sequenced in a study of blood T cell repertoires in COVID-19. The assay was immunoSEQ multiplex PCR, and TCRdb's table has in-frame clones only and misses some. The sample contains around 190,000 clones, about 70% of which appear only once. The specimen was peripheral blood. The receptors come from a woman in her forties or fifties with active or convalescent COVID-19.

This chain joins TRBV30 and TRBJ2-2; perhaps TRBD2 as D (6 bases). Trimming removed 2 bases at V and 5 bases at J, with 12 bases between. Germline loops: CDR1 GTSNPN, CDR2 SVGIG (reference sequence). This CDR3 comprises 14 residues. CDR3 in DNA: TGTGCCTGGAGTCGTCTAGCGATGACCGGGGAGCTGTTTTTT. Translated, it gives CAWSRLAMTGELFF.

The sample holds one count of this clone. V gene TRBV25-1 combines with J gene TRBJ1-2; TRBD1 agrees at 8 bases. Germline values: CDR1 MGHDK, CDR2 SYGVNS. V lost 1 base and J lost 4; bases outside the gene matches: 2. This CDR3 spans 14 amino acids. CDR3: CASSESGQGYGYTF. CDR3 DNA: TGTGCCAGCAGTGAATCCGGACAGGGCTATGGCTACACCTTC.

J is TRBJ2-2 and V is TRBV3-1 (or the pseudogene TRBV3-2); tentative D call: TRBD1 (6 bases). The V gene lost 3 bases and the J gene lost 5 bases, with 16 bases spanning the gap. CDR1 and CDR2 (germline): LGHDT, YNNKEL (reference sequence). This CDR3 is built from 16 residues. The CDR3 region is CASSQPLTGTTGELFF. The CDR3 DNA reads as TGTGCCAGCAGCCAGCCCTTAACAGGGACGACCGGGGAGCTGTTTTTT.

The rearrangement joins TRBV7-9 to TRBJ1-2; 10 bases map to TRBD1. CDR1 and CDR2 from the germline V gene are SEHNR and FQNEAQ (reference sequence). The CDR3 is 12 residues long. The ends lost 6 bases at V and 8 bases at J; junction bases unmatched: 3. The CDR3 DNA follows: TGTGCCAGCAGAGGGACAGGGGAAGGCTACACCTTC. This translates into CASRGTGEGYTF. The whole variable domain, remainder taken from reference TRBV7-9 and TRBJ1-2, is DTGVSQNPRHKITKRGQNVTFRCDPISEHNRLYWYRQTLGQGPEFLTYFQNEAQLEKSRLLSDRFSAERPKGSFSTLEIQRTEQGDSAMYLCASRGTGEGYTFGSGTRLTVV.

The CDR3 coding sequence is TGTGCCAGTAGTATCCGGCGGAGCTTGACTAGTTCCCAGACCCAGTACTTC. It is translated as CASSIRRSLTSSQTQYF. The chain links TRBV19 to TRBJ2-5, with D possibly TRBD2 on 6 matching bases. Trimming cost V 3 bases and J 6 bases, with 23 bases left between them. This CDR3 spans 17 amino acids. The germline gives CDR1 LNHDA, CDR2 SQIVND (reference sequence).

V is TRBV6-5 and J is TRBJ1-4, with no clear D. Germline-derived CDR1 and CDR2 are MNHEY and SVGAGI. V was trimmed by 5 bases and J by 3 bases, leaving 13 bases between them. The CDR3 spans 15 residues. CDR3 sequence: CASSPGDHSNEKLFF. For the CDR3, the DNA is TGTGCCAGCAGTCCCGGGGATCATTCTAATGAAAAACTGTTTTTT.

Worth noting for this clone: The same CDR3 also results from other DNA sequences found in this sample. The chain links TRBV27 to TRBJ2-1, with TRBD1 as a possible D gene (6 bases). The germline V and J ends were trimmed by 2 bases and 7 bases, with 9 bases remaining between them. The CDR3 runs to 13 residues. The germline gives CDR1 MNHEY, CDR2 SMNVEV (reference sequence). The chain's CDR3 is CASSLGRGNEQFF. The CDR3 DNA reads TGTGCCAGCAGTTTAGGCAGGGGTAATGAGCAGTTCTTC.

A few counts support this clone. The V gene is TRBV6-6, the J gene TRBJ2-7, with a possible D match to TRBD1 (6 bases). Trimming stripped 2 bases from V and 7 bases from J, with 15 bases between. This CDR3 is built from 14 residues. The V gene's germline CDR1 is MNHNY and CDR2 SVGAGI (reference sequence). Here the CDR3 DNA reads TGTGCCAGCAGTTACCGGGACATCGATTGGGAGCAGTACTTC. This gives the protein CASSYRDIDWEQYF.

This clone was recorded a few times. The rearrangement joins TRBV13 to TRBJ2-7; the match to TRBD1 covers 9 bases. Unmatched junction bases numbered 10, after V lost 5 bases and J lost 5 bases. Germline CDR1 is PRHDT and CDR2 is FYEKMQ (reference sequence). The length of the CDR3 is 15 residues. Here the CDR3 reads CASSVTGTGLDEQYF. In DNA, the CDR3 is TGTGCCAGCAGCGTTACCGGGACAGGGCTCGACGAGCAGTACTTC.

The chain recombines TRBV7-9 with TRBJ2-5; D may be TRBD2 (6 bases). In germline, CDR1 is SEHNR, CDR2 FQNEAQ (reference sequence). The CDR3 contains 14 residues. Trimming pared 3 bases from V and 1 base from J, leaving 9 bases between. CDR3 DNA: TGTGCCAGCAGCTTTGGGACTCTCCAAGAGACCCAGTACTTC. Protein sequence: CASSFGTLQETQYF.

This clone was seen a few times. J is TRBJ1-3 and V is TRBV9; perhaps TRBD1 as D (5 bases). Germline V lookup: CDR1 SGDLS, CDR2 YYNGEE. The CDR3 is 15 amino acids. The V and J ends lost 0 bases and 1 base respectively, with 8 bases between them. CDR3 sequence reads: CASSVDPGSGNTIYF. The CDR3 DNA follows: TGTGCCAGCAGCGTAGACCCAGGGTCTGGAAACACCATATATTTT.

This chain connects TRBV19 to TRBJ1-1; no clear D. The germline gives CDR1 LNHDA, CDR2 SQIVND (reference sequence). CDR3 size: 14 residues. V lost 6 bases to trimming and J lost 0 bases, with 11 bases between them. DNA of the CDR3: TGTGCCAGTAGGACGCGGGGAATGAACACTGAAGCTTTCTTT. Protein sequence: CASRTRGMNTEAFF.

The rearrangement joins TRBV23-1 to TRBJ1-2, with D perhaps matching TRBD1 (6 bases). TRBV23-1 is reported as an ORF; its role is uncertain. V lost 2 bases and J lost 2, with 15 bases in between. The CDR3 runs 16 residues. The CDR3 coding sequence is TGCGCCAGCAGTCAACCCCGGGACACGATAAACTATGGCTACACCTTC. Residues: CASSQPRDTINYGYTF.

CDR3 sequence (DNA): TGTGCCAGCAGCCGTCCTAGCGGGAGGGCCCTTAGTGAGCAGTTCTTC. Translation gives CASSRPSGRALSEQFF. This chain connects TRBV7-8 to TRBJ2-1; 12 nucleotides align to TRBD2. CDR3 size: 16 residues. CDR1 and CDR2 (germline): SGHVS, FQNEAQ. V trimming: 5 bases; J trimming: 9 bases; junction bases outside the gene matches: 11.

The chain uses TRBV6-5 and TRBJ1-2, with TRBD1 matching 8 bases. V lost 6 bases, J lost 5 bases, and 8 bases stayed unmatched. CDR3 length: 14 amino acids. Per the germline V gene, CDR1 is MNHEY and CDR2 is SVGAGI. DNA for the CDR3: TGTGCCAGCAGCCTTCGACAGGGGCCGTATGGCTACACCTTC. Encoded protein: CASSLRQGPYGYTF.

The rearrangement uses TRBV19 and TRBJ1-5; 10 bases fit TRBD1. Germline V gene sequence: CDR1 LNHDA, CDR2 SQIVND (reference sequence). The CDR3 has 16 residues. V was pared by 3 bases and J by 3 bases, with 5 bases of the junction left unmatched. CDR3 loop: CASSMRGQGFNQPQHF. Written as DNA, the CDR3 is TGTGCCAGTAGTATGAGGGGACAGGGGTTCAATCAGCCCCAGCATTTT.

The chain is built from TRBV14 and TRBJ2-3; TRBD1 is a possible D gene (6 bases). The CDR3 runs to 16 residues. With 0 bases removed from V and 0 bases from J, the gap between germline ends came to 10 bases. In germline, CDR1 is SGHDN, CDR2 FVKESK. CDR3 sequence (DNA): TGTGCCAGCAGCCAAGATCGGCAGGGGAGCACAGATACGCAGTATTTT. It codes for CASSQDRQGSTDTQYF.

This sequence joins TRBV4-2 and TRBJ2-1; 11 positions agree with TRBD2. Trimming took 4 bases from V and 4 from J; bases not matched to a gene: 9. The germline V gene has CDR1 LGHNA and CDR2 YNFKEQ. The CDR3 length is 17 residues. Here the CDR3 DNA reads TGTGCCAGCAGCCTTACCTCCGGGACTAGCGGATACAATGAGCAGTTCTTC. Protein product: CASSLTSGTSGYNEQFF.

The chain combines TRBV7-9 with TRBJ1-1, with D tentatively TRBD1 (5 bases). Trimming removed 1 base from V and 1 base from J, with 10 bases in between. The CDR3 has 15 residues. Germline CDR1 and CDR2: SEHNR and FQNEAQ (reference sequence). CDR3 sequence (DNA): TGTGCCAGCAGCTTAGTCTCAGGACAGAACACTGAAGCTTTCTTT. Its translation: CASSLVSGQNTEAFF.

This clone has a handful of counts. The rearrangement joins TRBV5-1 to TRBJ1-3; D gene unclear. Germline assignment: CDR1 SGHRS and CDR2 YFSETQ. This CDR3 contains 18 residues. Trimming removed 0 bases at V and 4 bases at J, with 20 bases between. The CDR3 bases are TGCGCCAGCAGCTTGGATGGGCCTCCCTACCAACCAGGAAACACCATATATTTT. Its translation: CASSLDGPPYQPGNTIYF.

The chain couples TRBV5-6 to TRBJ2-1; D remains unclear. Germline V gene sequence: CDR1 SGHDT, CDR2 YYEEEE. The CDR3 runs 14 residues. Trimming cost V 4 bases and J 15 bases, with 23 bases left between them. The CDR3 loop reads CASSGSDLLQSRFF. As DNA, the CDR3 is TGTGCCAGCAGCGGGTCAGACCTCTTACAGTCTCGGTTCTTC.

The J gene is TRBJ1-1, the V gene TRBV7-8; D remains unclear. The CDR3 is made up of 14 amino acids. V shed 5 bases and J shed 6 bases, with 16 bases lying between them. Germline CDR1 is SGHVS and CDR2 is FQNEAQ. The CDR3 protein is CASSPGWGQAEAFF. The CDR3 nucleotides read TGTGCCAGCAGCCCGGGGTGGGGTCAGGCTGAAGCTTTCTTT. The whole variable domain, remainder taken from reference TRBV7-8 and TRBJ1-1, is GAGVSQSPRYKVAKRGQDVALRCDPISGHVSLFWYQQALGQGPEFLTYFQNEAQLDKSGLPSDRFFAERPEGSVSTLKIQRTQQEDSAVYLCASSPGWGQAEAFFGQGTRLTVV.

This sequence joins TRBV11-3 and TRBJ1-1; no clear D. CDR3 length: 13 amino acids. Germline lookup yields CDR1 SGHNT and CDR2 YENEEA. Trimming pared 1 base from V and 0 bases from J, leaving 3 bases between. CDR3 in amino acids: CASSLGVNTEAFF. The CDR3 nucleotides are TGTGCCAGCAGCTTAGGAGTGAACACTGAAGCTTTCTTT. Supplemented by reference TRBV11-3 and TRBJ1-1, the full variable domain reads EAGVVQSPRYKIIEKKQPVAFWCNPISGHNTLYWYLQNLGQGPELLIRYENEEAVDDSQLPKDRFSAERLKGVDSTLKIQPAELGDSAVYLCASSLGVNTEAFFGQGTRLTVV.

The chain carries TRBV7-8 and TRBJ2-1; 11 bases line up with TRBD2. The V gene end was trimmed by 0 bases and the J gene end by 9 bases; junction bases not matched to a gene: 4. This CDR3 is built from 15 residues. Germline assignment: CDR1 SGHVS and CDR2 FQNEAQ. The CDR3 region has the DNA TGTGCCAGCAGCTTAGCGTTCGGACTAGCGGGTGAGCAGTTCTTC. This gives the protein CASSLAFGLAGEQFF.

The V and J genes are TRBV19 and TRBJ1-2, with 9 positions matching TRBD1. CDR1 is LNHDA, CDR2 SQIVND, per germline (reference sequence). V was clipped by 4 bases and J by 4 bases; unmatched bases: 7. This CDR3 is built from 15 residues. The CDR3 sequence is CASSTGQGMGYGYTF. In DNA, the CDR3 is TGTGCCAGTAGTACAGGACAGGGGATGGGCTATGGCTACACCTTC.

This chain joins TRBV19 and TRBJ2-1; 8 bases agree with TRBD2. The junction had 13 bases not matched to a gene; V was cut back by 9 bases and J by 6 bases. CDR3 length equals 15 residues. CDR1 is LNHDA and CDR2 is SQIVND in the germline V gene (reference sequence). This CDR3 is CASREASGSGNEQFF. The CDR3 bases are TGTGCCAGCCGCGAGGCCAGCGGGAGCGGCAATGAGCAGTTCTTC.

The chain recombines TRBV19 with TRBJ1-2, with a possible D match to TRBD1 (5 bases). V lost 6 bases, J lost 2 bases, and 10 bases lay in between. The germline CDR1 and CDR2 sequences are LNHDA and SQIVND (reference sequence). The CDR3 is made up of 13 amino acids. This chain's CDR3 is CASRQERNYGYTF. CDR3 DNA sequence: TGTGCCAGTAGACAGGAAAGGAACTATGGCTACACCTTC.

This sequence joins TRBV29-1 and TRBJ1-2; no definite D call. V was pared by 3 bases and J by 5 bases, with 10 bases between. Germline CDR1 reads SQVTM; CDR2 reads ANQGSEA. The CDR3 contains 12 residues. CDR3 residues: CSVDGAPYGYTF. The CDR3 coding sequence is TGCAGCGTTGACGGAGCCCCTTATGGCTACACCTTC.